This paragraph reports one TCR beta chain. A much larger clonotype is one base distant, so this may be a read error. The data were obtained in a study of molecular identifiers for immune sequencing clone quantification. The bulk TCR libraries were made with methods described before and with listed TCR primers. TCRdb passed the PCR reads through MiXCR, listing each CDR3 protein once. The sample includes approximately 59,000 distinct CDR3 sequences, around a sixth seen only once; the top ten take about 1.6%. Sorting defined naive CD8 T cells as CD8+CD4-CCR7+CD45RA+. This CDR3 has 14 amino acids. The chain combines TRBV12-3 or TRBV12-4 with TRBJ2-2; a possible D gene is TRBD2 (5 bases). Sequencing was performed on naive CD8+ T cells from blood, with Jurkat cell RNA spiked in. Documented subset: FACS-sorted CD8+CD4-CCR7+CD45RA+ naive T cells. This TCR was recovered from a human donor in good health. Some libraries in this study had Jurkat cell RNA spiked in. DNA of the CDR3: TGTGCCAGCAGTTTGGTCCTTACGGTCGGGGAGCTGCTTTTT. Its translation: CASSLVLTVGELLF.